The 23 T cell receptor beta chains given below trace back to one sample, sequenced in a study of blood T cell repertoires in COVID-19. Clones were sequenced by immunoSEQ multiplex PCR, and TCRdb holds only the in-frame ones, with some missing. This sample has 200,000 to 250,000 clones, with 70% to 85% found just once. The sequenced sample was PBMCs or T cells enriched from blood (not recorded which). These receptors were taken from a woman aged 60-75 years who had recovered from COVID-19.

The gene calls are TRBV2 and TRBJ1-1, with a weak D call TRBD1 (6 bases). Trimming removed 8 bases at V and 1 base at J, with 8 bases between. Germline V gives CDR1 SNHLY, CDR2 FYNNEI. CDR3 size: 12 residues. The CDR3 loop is CASHRANTEAFF. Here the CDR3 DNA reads TGTGCCAGCCACAGGGCGAACACTGAAGCTTTCTTT.

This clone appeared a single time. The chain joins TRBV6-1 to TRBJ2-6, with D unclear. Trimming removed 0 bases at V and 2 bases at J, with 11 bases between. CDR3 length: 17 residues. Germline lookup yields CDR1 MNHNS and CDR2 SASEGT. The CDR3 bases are TGTGCCAGCAGTGAAGCCCCCCCGAGTGCTGGGGCCAACGTCCTGACTTTC. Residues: CASSEAPPSAGANVLTF.

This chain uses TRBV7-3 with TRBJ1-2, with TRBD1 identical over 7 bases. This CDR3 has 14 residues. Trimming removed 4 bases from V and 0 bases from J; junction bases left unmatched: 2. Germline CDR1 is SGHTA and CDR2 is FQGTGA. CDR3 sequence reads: CASSWDSTNYGYTF. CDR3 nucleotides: TGTGCCAGCAGCTGGGACAGTACTAACTATGGCTACACCTTC.

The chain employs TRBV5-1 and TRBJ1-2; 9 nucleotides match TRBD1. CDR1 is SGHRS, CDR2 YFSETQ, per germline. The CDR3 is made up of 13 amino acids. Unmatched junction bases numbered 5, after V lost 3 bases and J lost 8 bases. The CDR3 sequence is CASSWDRVEGYTF. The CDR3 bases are TGCGCCAGCAGCTGGGACAGGGTGGAGGGCTACACCTTC.

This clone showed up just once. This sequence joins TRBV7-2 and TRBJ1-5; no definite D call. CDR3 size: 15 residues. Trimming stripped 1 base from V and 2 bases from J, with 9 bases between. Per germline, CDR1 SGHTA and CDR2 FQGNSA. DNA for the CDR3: TGTGCCAGCAGCTTAGATGGGCATCGCAATCAGCCCCAGCATTTT. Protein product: CASSLDGHRNQPQHF.

CDR3 protein: CASSQDSWGTSGTEAFF. The CDR3 bases are TGCGCCAGCAGCCAAGACAGTTGGGGGACATCGGGCACTGAAGCTTTCTTT. This rearrangement joins TRBV4-3 to TRBJ1-1; possible D gene TRBD1, 6 bases. The CDR3 totals 17 residues. Germline V gene lookup returns CDR1 LGHNA and CDR2 YSLEER. V lost 0 bases and J lost 4, with 18 bases in between.

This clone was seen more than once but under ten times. CDR3 region: CASSPAGLGEKLFF. CDR3 in DNA: TGTGCCAGCTCACCCGCAGGGCTGGGAGAAAAACTGTTTTTT. The chain uses TRBV18 and TRBJ1-4; D perhaps matches TRBD1 (5 bases). The germline V gene has CDR1 KGHSH and CDR2 LQKENI. The CDR3 covers 14 residues. V was pared by 3 bases and J by 8 bases, with 13 bases between.

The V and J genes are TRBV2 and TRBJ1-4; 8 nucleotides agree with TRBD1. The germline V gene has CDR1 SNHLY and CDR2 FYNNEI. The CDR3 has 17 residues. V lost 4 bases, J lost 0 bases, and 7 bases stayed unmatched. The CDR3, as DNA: TGTGCCAGCAGTGGGACAGGGCCCCTTTCAACTAATGAAAAACTGTTTTTT. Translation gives CASSGTGPLSTNEKLFF.

Here the CDR3 DNA reads TGTGCCAGCTCCCGACAGGGTGGCGAGCAGTTCTTC. Protein product: CASSRQGGEQFF. The chain is built from TRBV18 and TRBJ2-1, with 7 bases aligning to TRBD1. The V gene end was trimmed by 6 bases and the J gene end by 10 bases; junction bases not matched to a gene: 6. The CDR3 totals 12 residues. The germline CDR1 and CDR2 sequences are KGHSH and LQKENI.

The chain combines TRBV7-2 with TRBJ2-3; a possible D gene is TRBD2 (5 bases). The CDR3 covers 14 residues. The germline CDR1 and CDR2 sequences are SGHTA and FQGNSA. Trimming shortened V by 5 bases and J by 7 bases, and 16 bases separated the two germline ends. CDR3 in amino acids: CASSPGLHPYTQYF. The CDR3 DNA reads TGTGCCAGCAGCCCCGGACTCCATCCTTATACGCAGTATTTT.

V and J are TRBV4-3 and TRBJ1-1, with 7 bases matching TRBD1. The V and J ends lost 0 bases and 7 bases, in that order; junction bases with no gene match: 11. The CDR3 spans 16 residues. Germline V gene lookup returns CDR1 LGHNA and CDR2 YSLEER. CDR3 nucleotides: TGCGCCAGCAGCCAAGATCGGTGGACAGGCTCCCTTGAAGCTTTCTTT. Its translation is CASSQDRWTGSLEAFF.

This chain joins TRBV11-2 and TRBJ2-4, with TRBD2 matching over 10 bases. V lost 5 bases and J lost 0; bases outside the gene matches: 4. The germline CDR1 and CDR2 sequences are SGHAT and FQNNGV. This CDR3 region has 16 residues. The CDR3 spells CASSLSGRGAKNIQYF. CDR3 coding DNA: TGTGCCAGCAGCCTAAGCGGGAGGGGAGCCAAAAACATTCAGTACTTC.

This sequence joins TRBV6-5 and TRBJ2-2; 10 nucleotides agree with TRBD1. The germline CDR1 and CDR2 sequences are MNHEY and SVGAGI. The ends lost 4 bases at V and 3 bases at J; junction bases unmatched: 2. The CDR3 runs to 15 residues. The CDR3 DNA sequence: TGTGCCAGCAGTTCCGGGACAGGGGACACCGGGGAGCTGTTTTTT. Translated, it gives CASSSGTGDTGELFF.

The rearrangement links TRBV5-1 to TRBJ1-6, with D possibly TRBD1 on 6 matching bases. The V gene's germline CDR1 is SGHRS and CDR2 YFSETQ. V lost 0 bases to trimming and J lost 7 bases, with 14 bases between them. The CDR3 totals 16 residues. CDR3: CASSLALGRGNSPLHF. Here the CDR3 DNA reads TGCGCCAGCAGCTTGGCCCTCGGCAGGGGCAATTCACCCCTCCACTTT.

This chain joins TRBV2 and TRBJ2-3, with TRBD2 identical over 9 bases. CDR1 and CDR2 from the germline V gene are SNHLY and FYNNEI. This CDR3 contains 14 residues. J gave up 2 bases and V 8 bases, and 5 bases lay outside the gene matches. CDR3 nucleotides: TGTGCCAGCCGACTAGCGGAGAACACAGATACGCAGTATTTT. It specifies CASRLAENTDTQYF. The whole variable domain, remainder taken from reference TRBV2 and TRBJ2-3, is EPEVTQTPSHQVTQMGQEVILRCVPISNHLYFYWYRQILGQKVEFLVSFYNNEISEKSEIFDDQFSVERPDGSNFTLKIRSTKLEDSAMYFCASRLAENTDTQYFGPGTRLTVL.

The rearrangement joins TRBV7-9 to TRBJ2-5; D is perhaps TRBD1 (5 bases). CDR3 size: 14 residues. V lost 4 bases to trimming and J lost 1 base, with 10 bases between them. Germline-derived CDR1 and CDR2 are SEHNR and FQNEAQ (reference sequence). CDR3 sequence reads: CASSWGQGQETQYF. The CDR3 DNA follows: TGTGCCAGCAGCTGGGGTCAGGGCCAAGAGACCCAGTACTTC.

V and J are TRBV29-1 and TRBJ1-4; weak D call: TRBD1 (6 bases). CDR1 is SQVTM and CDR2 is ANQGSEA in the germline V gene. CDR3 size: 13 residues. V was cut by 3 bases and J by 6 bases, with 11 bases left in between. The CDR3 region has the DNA TGCAGCGTTGAGTCAGGGGTAGATGAAAAACTGTTTTTT. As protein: CSVESGVDEKLFF. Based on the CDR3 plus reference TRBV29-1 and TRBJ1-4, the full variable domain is SAVISQKPSRDICQRGTSLTIQCQVDSQVTMMFWYRQQPGQSLTLIATANQGSEATYESGFVIDKFPISRPNLTFSTLTVSNMSPEDSSIYLCSVESGVDEKLFFGSGTQLSVL.

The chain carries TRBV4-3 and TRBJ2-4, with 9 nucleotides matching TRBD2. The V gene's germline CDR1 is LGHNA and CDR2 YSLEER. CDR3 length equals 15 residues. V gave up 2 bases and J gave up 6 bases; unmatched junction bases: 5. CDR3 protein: CASSQNSGGVNIQYF. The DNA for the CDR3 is TGCGCCAGCAGCCAAAATAGCGGGGGAGTAAACATTCAGTACTTC.

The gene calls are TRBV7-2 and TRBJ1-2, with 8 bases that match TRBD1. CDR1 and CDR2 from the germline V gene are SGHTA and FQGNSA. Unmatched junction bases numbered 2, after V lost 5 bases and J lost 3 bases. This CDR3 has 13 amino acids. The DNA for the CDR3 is TGTGCCAGCAGCACGGACAGGGACTATGGCTACACCTTC. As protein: CASSTDRDYGYTF.

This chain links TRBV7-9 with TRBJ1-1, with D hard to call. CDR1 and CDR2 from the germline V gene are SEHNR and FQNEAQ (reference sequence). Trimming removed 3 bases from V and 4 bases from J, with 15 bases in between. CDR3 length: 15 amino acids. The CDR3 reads CASSLGGSLGTEAFF. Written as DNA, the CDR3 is TGTGCCAGCAGCTTGGGAGGGAGCCTCGGCACTGAAGCTTTCTTT. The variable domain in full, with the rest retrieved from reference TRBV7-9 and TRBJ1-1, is DTGVSQNPRHKITKRGQNVTFRCDPISEHNRLYWYRQTLGQGPEFLTYFQNEAQLEKSRLLSDRFSAERPKGSFSTLEIQRTEQGDSAMYLCASSLGGSLGTEAFFGQGTRLTVV.

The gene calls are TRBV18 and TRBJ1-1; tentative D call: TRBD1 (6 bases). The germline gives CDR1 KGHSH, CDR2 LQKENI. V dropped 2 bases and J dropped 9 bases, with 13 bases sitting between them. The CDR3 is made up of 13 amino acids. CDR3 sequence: CASSPSGDAKAFF. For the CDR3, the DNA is TGTGCCAGCTCACCATCAGGGGACGCGAAAGCTTTCTTT.

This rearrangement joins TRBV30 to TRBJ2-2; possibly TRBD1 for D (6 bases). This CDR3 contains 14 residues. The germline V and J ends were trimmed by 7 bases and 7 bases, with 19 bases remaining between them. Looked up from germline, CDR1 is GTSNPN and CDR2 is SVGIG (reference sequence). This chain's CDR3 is CAYGKQGADGELFF. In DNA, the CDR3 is TGTGCCTACGGAAAACAGGGTGCTGACGGGGAGCTGTTTTTT.

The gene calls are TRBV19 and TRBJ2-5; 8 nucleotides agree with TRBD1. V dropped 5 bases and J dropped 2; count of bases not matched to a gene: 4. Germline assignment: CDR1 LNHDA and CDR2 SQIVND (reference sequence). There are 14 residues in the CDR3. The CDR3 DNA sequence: TGTGCCAGTAGTCCGCGGGACAGGCAAGAGACCCAGTACTTC. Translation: CASSPRDRQETQYF.